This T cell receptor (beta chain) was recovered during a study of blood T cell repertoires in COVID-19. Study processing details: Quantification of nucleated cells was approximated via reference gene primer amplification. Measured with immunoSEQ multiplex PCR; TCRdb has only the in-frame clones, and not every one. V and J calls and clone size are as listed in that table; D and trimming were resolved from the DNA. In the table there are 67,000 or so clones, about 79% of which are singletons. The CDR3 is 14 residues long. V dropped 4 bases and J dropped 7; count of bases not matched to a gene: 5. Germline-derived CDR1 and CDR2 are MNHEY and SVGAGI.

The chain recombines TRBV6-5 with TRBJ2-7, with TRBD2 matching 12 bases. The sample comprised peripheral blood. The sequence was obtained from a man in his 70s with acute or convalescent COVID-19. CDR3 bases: TGTGCCAGCAGTTCCGGACTAGCGGGACCGGAGCAGTACTTC. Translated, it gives CASSSGLAGPEQYF.